This T cell receptor beta chain comes out of a study of patients and donors after allogeneic stem cell transplantation. TCRdb re-analysed the RT-PCR reads in MiXCR, keeping a single row per CDR3 protein. The sample lists more than 850,000 distinct CDR3 sequences, roughly 18% occurring once. The receptor was isolated from a human donor who was either an allogeneic HSCT recipient or a stem cell or donor lymphocyte infusion donor (not recorded which). It is not recorded whose cells these are; they may come from a transplant donor. The sample taken for sequencing was blood, either unsorted or a sorted T cell fraction (not recorded which).

DNA for the CDR3: TGCAGCGTTGATGGCGCCCCCGAGACCCAGTACTTC. Residues: CSVDGAPETQYF. The rearrangement uses TRBV29-1 and TRBJ2-5; D gene ambiguous. Trimming left V 3 bases short and J 5 bases short, with 10 bases between. This CDR3 spans 12 amino acids. Germline V gives CDR1 SQVTM, CDR2 ANQGSEA.